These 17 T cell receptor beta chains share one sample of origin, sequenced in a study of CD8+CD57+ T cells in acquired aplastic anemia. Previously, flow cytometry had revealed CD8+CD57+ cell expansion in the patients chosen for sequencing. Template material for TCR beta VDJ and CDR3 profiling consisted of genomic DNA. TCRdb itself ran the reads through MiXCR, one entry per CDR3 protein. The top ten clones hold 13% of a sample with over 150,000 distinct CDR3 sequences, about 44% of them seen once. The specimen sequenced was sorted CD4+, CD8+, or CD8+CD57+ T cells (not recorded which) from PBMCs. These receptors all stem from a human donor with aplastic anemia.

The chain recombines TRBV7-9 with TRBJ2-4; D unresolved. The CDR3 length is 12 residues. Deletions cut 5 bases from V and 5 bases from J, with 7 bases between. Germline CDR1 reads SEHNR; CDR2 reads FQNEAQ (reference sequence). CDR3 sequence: CASSPSQNIQYF. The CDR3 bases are TGTGCCAGCAGCCCCTCCCAAAACATTCAGTACTTC.

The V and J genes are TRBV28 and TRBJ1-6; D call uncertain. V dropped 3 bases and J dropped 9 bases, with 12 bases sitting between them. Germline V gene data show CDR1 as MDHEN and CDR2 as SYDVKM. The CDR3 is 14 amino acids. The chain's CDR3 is CASSFWQVGSPLHF. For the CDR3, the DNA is TGTGCCAGCAGTTTCTGGCAGGTTGGTTCACCCCTCCACTTT.

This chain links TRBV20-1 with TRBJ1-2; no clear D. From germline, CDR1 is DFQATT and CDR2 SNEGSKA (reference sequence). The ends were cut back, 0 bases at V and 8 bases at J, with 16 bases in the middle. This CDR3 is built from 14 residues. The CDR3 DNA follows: TGCAGTGCTAGAGATCGGCGGGGAGTGAGCGGCTACACCTTC. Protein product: CSARDRRGVSGYTF.

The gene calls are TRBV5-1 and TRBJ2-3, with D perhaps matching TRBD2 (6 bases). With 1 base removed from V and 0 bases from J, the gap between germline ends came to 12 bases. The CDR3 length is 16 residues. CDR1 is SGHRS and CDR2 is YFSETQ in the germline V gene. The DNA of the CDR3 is TGCGCCAGCAGCTTGAACGGGAGAACGAGCACAGATACGCAGTATTTT. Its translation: CASSLNGRTSTDTQYF. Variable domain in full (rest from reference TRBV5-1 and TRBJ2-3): KAGVTQTPRYLIKTRGQQVTLSCSPISGHRSVSWYQQTPGQGLQFLFEYFSETQRNKGNFPGRFSGRQFSNSRSEMNVSTLELGDSALYLCASSLNGRTSTDTQYFGPGTRLTVL.

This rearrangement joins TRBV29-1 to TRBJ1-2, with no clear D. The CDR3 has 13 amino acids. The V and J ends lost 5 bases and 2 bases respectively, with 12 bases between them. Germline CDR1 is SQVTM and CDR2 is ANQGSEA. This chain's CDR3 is CSVQSGSNYGYTF. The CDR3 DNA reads TGCAGCGTTCAATCCGGGTCAAACTATGGCTACACCTTC. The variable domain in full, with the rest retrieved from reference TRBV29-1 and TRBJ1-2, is SAVISQKPSRDICQRGTSLTIQCQVDSQVTMMFWYRQQPGQSLTLIATANQGSEATYESGFVIDKFPISRPNLTFSTLTVSNMSPEDSSIYLCSVQSGSNYGYTFGSGTRLTVV.

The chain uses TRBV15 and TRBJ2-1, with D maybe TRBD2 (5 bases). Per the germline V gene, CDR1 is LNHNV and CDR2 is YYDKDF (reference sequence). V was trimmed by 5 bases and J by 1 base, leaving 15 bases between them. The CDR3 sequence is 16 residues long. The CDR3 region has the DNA TGTGCCACCAGCGCAGAAAGAGGACTTTCCTACAATGAGCAGTTCTTC. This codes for CATSAERGLSYNEQFF.

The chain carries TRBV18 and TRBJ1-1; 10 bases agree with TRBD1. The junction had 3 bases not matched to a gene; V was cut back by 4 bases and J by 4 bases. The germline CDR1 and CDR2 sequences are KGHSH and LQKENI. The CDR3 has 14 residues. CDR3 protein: CASSQGQGFTEAFF. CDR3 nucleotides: TGTGCCAGCTCACAGGGACAGGGGTTCACTGAAGCTTTCTTT.

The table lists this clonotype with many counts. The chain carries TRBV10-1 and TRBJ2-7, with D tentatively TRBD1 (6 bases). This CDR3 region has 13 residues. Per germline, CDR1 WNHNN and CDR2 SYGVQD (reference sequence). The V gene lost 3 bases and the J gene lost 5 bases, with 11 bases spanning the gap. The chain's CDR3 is CASSDGRGHEQYF. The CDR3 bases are TGCGCCAGCAGTGACGGCAGGGGCCACGAGCAGTACTTC.

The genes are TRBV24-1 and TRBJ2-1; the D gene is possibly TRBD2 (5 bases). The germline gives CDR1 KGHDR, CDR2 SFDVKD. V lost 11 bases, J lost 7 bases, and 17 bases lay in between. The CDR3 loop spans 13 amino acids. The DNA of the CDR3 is TGTGCCAGCAGCCTGGGAGTGAGGAATGAGCAGTTCTTC. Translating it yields CASSLGVRNEQFF.

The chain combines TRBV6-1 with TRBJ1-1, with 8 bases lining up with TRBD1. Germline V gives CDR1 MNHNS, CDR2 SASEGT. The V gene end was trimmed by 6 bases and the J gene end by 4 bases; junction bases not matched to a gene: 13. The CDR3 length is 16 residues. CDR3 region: CASRAGGPPRGTEAFF. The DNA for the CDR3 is TGTGCCAGCAGAGCAGGGGGCCCACCGCGGGGCACTGAAGCTTTCTTT.

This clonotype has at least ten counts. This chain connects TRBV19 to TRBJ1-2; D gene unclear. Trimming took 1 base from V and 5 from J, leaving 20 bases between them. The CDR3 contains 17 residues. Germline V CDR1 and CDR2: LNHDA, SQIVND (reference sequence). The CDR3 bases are TGTGCCAGTAGTATAGGTTTGGTCGGCAGCTTAGGATATGGCTACACCTTC. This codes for CASSIGLVGSLGYGYTF. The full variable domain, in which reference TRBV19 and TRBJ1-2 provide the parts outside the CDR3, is DGGITQSPKYLFRKEGQNVTLSCEQNLNHDAMYWYRQDPGQGLRLIYYSQIVNDFQKGDIAEGYSVSREKKESFPLTVTSAQKNPTAFYLCASSIGLVGSLGYGYTFGSGTRLTVV.

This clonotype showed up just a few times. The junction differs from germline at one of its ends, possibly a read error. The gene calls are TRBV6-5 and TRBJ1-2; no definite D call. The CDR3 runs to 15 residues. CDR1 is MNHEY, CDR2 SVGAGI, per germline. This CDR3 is CASSHSTGPEDGYTF. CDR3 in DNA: TGTGCCAGCAGTCACTCTACGGGCCCAGAAGATGGCTACACCTTC.

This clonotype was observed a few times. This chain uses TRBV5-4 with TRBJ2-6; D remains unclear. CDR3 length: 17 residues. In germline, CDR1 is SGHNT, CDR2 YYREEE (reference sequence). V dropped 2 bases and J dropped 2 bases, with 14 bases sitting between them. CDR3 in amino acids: CASSFRATQAGANVLTF. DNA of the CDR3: TGTGCCAGCAGCTTCCGGGCCACCCAGGCTGGGGCCAACGTCCTGACTTTC.

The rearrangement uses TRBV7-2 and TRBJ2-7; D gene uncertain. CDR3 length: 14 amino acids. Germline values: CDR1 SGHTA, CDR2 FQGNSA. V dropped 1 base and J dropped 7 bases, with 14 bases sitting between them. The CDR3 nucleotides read TGTGCCAGCAGCTTAGATAGCCTCGGCCATGAGCAGTACTTC. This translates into CASSLDSLGHEQYF. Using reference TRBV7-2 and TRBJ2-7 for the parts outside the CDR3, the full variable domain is GAGVSQSPSNKVTEKGKDVELRCDPISGHTALYWYRQSLGQGLEFLIYFQGNSAPDKSGLPSDRFSAERTGGSVSTLTIQRTQQEDSAVYLCASSLDSLGHEQYFGPGTRLTVT.

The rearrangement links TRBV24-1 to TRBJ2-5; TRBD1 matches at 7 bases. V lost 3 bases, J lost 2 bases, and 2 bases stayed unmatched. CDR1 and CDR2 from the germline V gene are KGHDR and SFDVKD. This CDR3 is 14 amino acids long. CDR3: CATSDPGGQETQYF. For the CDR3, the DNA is TGTGCCACCAGTGATCCAGGGGGTCAAGAGACCCAGTACTTC.

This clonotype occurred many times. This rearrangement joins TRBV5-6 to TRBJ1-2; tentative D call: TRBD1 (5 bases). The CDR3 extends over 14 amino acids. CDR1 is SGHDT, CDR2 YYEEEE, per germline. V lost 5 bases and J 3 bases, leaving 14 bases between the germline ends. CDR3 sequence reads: CASRRRQSHYGYTF. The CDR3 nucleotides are TGTGCCAGCAGACGGAGACAGAGCCACTATGGCTACACCTTC.

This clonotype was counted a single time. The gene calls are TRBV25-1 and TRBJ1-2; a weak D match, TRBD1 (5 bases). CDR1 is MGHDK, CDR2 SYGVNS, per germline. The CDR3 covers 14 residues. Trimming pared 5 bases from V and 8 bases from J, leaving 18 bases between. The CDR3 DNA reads TGTGCCAGCAGTCCGGACATCCTGCTCCACGGCTACACCTTC. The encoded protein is CASSPDILLHGYTF.